This TCR beta chain was found in a study of a mutant IDH1 vaccine in newly diagnosed glioma (dated by TCRdb to the early 2020s). Context from the whole study: Eight vaccinations were administered to patients in weeks 1, 3, 5, 7, 11, 15, 19 and 23, corresponding to visits V03 through V10. In the chemotherapy-containing groups, vaccination started alongside temozolomide cycles, whereas in patients who had radiotherapy alone it started 4-6 weeks after radiotherapy. Of the roughly 31 treated patients, approximately 60% were male and approximately 40% were female, and the mean age was approximately 40 years. Before enrollment, patients had received standard therapy of radiotherapy alone, temozolomide alone, or radiochemotherapy with temozolomide; most received the combination. Peripheral blood samples were drawn at six visits, namely V03 (baseline), V05, V07, V10, V12 and V13. For exploratory analyses, longitudinal TCRB deep sequencing was carried out in around 24 treated patients wherever samples were available.

Explained via the paper, the time point label denotes: week 11, during vaccination. Each vaccine dose was 300 ug of a 20-mer mutant IDH1 peptide in Montanide, given subcutaneously with topical imiquimod. Newly diagnosed WHO grade 3 or 4 IDH1-mutant astrocytomas showing loss of nuclear ATRX were present in the donors. The samples were drawn from NOA16, a multicentre, single-arm, open-label phase I trial in Germany that tested a mutant IDH1 peptide vaccine in humans for the first time. Genomic DNA for TCRB sequencing was extracted from EDTA blood using the DNeasy Blood and Tissue Kit. A note on this clone: Its antigen is currently not known. Base quality data are lacking; no much larger clone is found one base away.

The library came from the immunoSEQ multiplex PCR assay. Rearranged TCR beta chain sequences were amplified using the hsTCRB Kit according to the manufacturer's protocol. Sequencing of TCRB libraries was carried out on an Illumina MiSeq. The study's own analysis went as follows. The kit vendor's proprietary platform handled demultiplexing, trimming and gene mapping. The table was pulled from immuneACCESS by TCRdb, which kept in-frame rearrangements only. Such tables lose some clones; where checked, under half of the loss comes from unresolved V genes, and the rest has no known cause. Clonal size and the V and J genes are those of that table, whereas D and trimming came from the DNA. This sample is represented by more than 50,000 clones; approximately 89% of them were singletons. Jointly, the top ten make up 1.9% of the sample. Overall study outcomes, separate from this receptor: The authors noted that analyses of patient blood samples could not be reproduced because of sample limitations. Immune responses induced by the vaccine were seen in approximately 92% of patients across multiple MHC alleles. Pseudoprogression seemed to be unrelated to changes in the top peripheral T cell clonotypes found by TCRB sequencing. PBMC samples for TCRB deep sequencing were selected based on availability.

CDR1 and CDR2, per the germline V gene, are MDHEN and SYDVKM. From cysteine to phenylalanine, the CDR3 is 15 amino acids long. Just CDR3 DNA is preserved here, 45 bases in frame from base 1. The V end gives up 6 bases and the J end 7 bases, leaving 13 bases in the junction not matched to a gene. Sample: PBMCs, taken from a glioma patient whose treatment included an IDH1 peptide vaccine. This TCR came from a man in his forties with glioma. The chain uses TRBV28 and TRBJ1-1, with 8 junctional bases fitting TRBD1. The bases are TGTGCCAGCAGCTTCGAATGGACAGGGAAAAATGAAGCTTTCTTT. The translation is CASSFEWTGKNEAFF.